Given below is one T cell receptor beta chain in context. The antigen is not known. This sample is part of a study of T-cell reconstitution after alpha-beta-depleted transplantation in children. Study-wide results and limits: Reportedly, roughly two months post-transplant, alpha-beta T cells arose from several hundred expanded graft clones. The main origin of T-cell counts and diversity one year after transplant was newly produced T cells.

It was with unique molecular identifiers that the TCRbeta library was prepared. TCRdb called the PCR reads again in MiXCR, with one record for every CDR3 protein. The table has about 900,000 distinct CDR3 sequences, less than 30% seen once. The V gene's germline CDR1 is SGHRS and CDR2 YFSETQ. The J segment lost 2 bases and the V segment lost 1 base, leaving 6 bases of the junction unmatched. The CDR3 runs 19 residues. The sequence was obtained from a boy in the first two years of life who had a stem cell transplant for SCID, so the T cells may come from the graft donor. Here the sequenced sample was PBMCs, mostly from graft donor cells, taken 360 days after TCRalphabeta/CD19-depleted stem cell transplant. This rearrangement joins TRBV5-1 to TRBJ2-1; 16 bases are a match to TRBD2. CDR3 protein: CASSLPGTSGGAPYNEQFF. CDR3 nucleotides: TGCGCCAGCAGCTTGCCCGGGACTAGCGGGGGGGCCCCCTACAATGAGCAGTTCTTC.